This TCR beta chain originates from a study of a mutant IDH1 vaccine in newly diagnosed glioma. Turning to the study itself: Vaccines were begun 4-6 weeks after radiotherapy alone, or with temozolomide cycles. Treated patients had a mean age of roughly 40 years and an approximately 60% male, around 38% female split.

Time point reported: week 23, last vaccination. In the vaccine, a single dose held 300 ug of the mutant IDH1 20-mer peptide, along with topical imiquimod. Turning to this clone: What it recognizes is unknown.

Looked up from germline, CDR1 is SEHNR and CDR2 is FQNEAQ (reference sequence). This CDR3 has 17 residues. V was pared by 2 bases and J by 4 bases, with 13 bases of the junction left unmatched. Only in-frame clones appear in the TCRdb table, and some are missing; sequencing was by immunoSEQ multiplex PCR. The data hold tens of thousands of clones, with approximately 81% observed a single time. The origin of this receptor is a man aged 25-40 years with glioma. The specimen comprised PBMCs, sampled from a glioma patient whose treatment included an IDH1 peptide vaccine. The genes are TRBV7-9 and TRBJ1-1, with 7 bases aligning to TRBD1. The CDR3 protein is CASSLNAWAGQSTEAFF. Written as DNA, the CDR3 is TGTGCCAGCAGCTTAAATGCATGGGCGGGACAGTCCACTGAAGCTTTCTTT.